This T cell receptor beta chain was observed in a study of shared clonotypes between healthy human individuals. About the study: The donor pool was made up of a couple of women and three men aged 18 to 49. General study results and limits: In having few donors, the study represented limited genetic and exposure-history diversity. Clonotype sharing among donors was thought likely to change with sequencing depth.

This clone was picked up one time. Its antigen remains unidentified. Source study methods: Junction-only sequences produced by ImmunoSEQ had no quality scores, so filtering differed. Produced via immunoSEQ multiplex PCR; TCRdb's table is partial and in-frame only. The V and J calls and clone size come from that table; D and trimming were worked out from the DNA. The repertoire holds about 2 million clones, roughly 95% seen once, with under 0.15% in the top ten. Germline V gives CDR1 SGHVS, CDR2 FQNEAQ. The CDR3 consists of 16 residues. With 5 bases clipped from V and 4 bases from J, the junction kept 7 bases outside the gene matches.

The chain links TRBV7-8 to TRBJ2-2, with TRBD1 identical over 10 bases. Sequenced material: naive CD4+ T cells sorted from blood. The sample's subset: CD45RA+ positively selected. The receptor was isolated from a man aged 18 to 35 in good health. The CDR3 sequence: CASSETTGGGTGELFF. As DNA, the CDR3 is TGTGCCAGCAGCGAGACGACAGGGGGCGGCACCGGGGAGCTGTTTTTT.